Listed here are 32 T cell receptor beta chains from one sample, sequenced in a study of beta chain features in type 1 diabetes. Study conclusions and caveats: For Type 1 diabetes patients, all four CD4+ subsets carried TCRB CDR3s that were moderately but significantly shorter.

TCRB transcripts that were expressed got sequenced, as all of the isolated RNA had been reverse transcribed. The table came from immunoSEQ multiplex PCR; TCRdb's copy has only in-frame clones and leaves some out. The table shows about 190,000 clones, with approximately 8% occurring only once. These receptors lack a known antigen. The sample was central memory CD4+ T cells from blood. The receptors derive from a man between 18 and 35 years old with type 1 diabetes.

The chain joins TRBV7-2 to TRBJ2-3, with TRBD2 matching over 13 bases. J gave up 4 bases and V 5 bases, and 6 bases lay outside the gene matches. Germline V gives CDR1 SGHTA, CDR2 FQGNSA. The CDR3 contains 16 residues. The CDR3 DNA sequence: TGTGCCAGCAGCATAACTAGCGGGGGGGCCCCAGATACGCAGTATTTT. Protein product: CASSITSGGAPDTQYF.

The chain is built from TRBV5-1 and TRBJ2-5; D might be TRBD2 (6 bases). The J call is in doubt because the DNA end fits TRBJ2-7 better. The length of the CDR3 is 14 residues. Per the germline V gene, CDR1 is SGHRS and CDR2 is YFSETQ. The CDR3 DNA reads as TGCGCCAGCAGTTTAGGAGGGGCCGCCTACGAGCAGTACTTC. It encodes CASSLGGAAYEQYF.

The chain carries TRBV14 and TRBJ2-7; TRBD1 agrees at 9 bases. The CDR3 has 16 residues. Losses at the gene ends were 4 bases for V and 5 bases for J; bases not matched to a gene: 12. Germline lookup yields CDR1 SGHDN and CDR2 FVKESK. CDR3 DNA sequence: TGTGCCAGCAGCCGAAGAGCCGGGACAGGGAGGCACGAGCAGTACTTC. Translating gives CASSRRAGTGRHEQYF.

The V call is TRBV14, the J call TRBJ2-3; maybe TRBD1 (5 bases). Germline CDR1 is SGHDN and CDR2 is FVKESK. V lost 3 bases and J lost 2, with 9 bases in between. This CDR3 spans 14 amino acids. This CDR3 is CASSQGRTTDTQYF. DNA of the CDR3: TGTGCCAGCAGCCAGGGGCGCACCACAGATACGCAGTATTTT.

The V and J genes are TRBV18 and TRBJ1-5, with TRBD1 matching over 7 bases. Germline trimming cut 3 bases from V and 0 bases from J; bases unmatched to any gene: 5. The CDR3 has 16 amino acids. Germline lookup yields CDR1 KGHSH and CDR2 LQKENI. For the CDR3, the DNA is TGTGCCAGCTCACCTCAACGGACAGGTAGCAATCAGCCCCAGCATTTT. Protein: CASSPQRTGSNQPQHF. Full variable domain (rest looked up from reference TRBV18 and TRBJ1-5): NAGVMQNPRHLVRRRGQEARLRCSPMKGHSHVYWYRQLPEEGLKFMVYLQKENIIDESGMPKERFSAEFPKEGPSILRIQQVVRGDSAAYFCASSPQRTGSNQPQHFGDGTRLSIL.

This clone turned up a few times. This chain connects TRBV5-6 to TRBJ1-6; TRBD1 matches 10 bases. Germline V CDR1 and CDR2: SGHDT, YYEEEE. V trimming: 4 bases; J trimming: 10 bases; junction bases outside the gene matches: 11. There are 16 residues in the CDR3. CDR3 DNA sequence: TGTGCCAGCAGCACACCGGGACAGGGGCCCAAGTCACCCCTCCACTTT. Residues: CASSTPGQGPKSPLHF.

This chain joins TRBV4-2 and TRBJ1-3, with 7 bases aligning to TRBD1. CDR3 length: 17 amino acids. Trimming took 3 bases from V and 4 from J; bases not matched to a gene: 12. The germline CDR1 and CDR2 sequences are LGHNA and YNFKEQ. The CDR3 nucleotides read TGTGCCAGCAGCCAGAAAGAAGGGGGCAGCGTCGGAAACACCATATATTTT. Translating gives CASSQKEGGSVGNTIYF.

The chain carries TRBV6-1 and TRBJ2-3; 7 positions match TRBD1. The CDR3 is 13 amino acids. Unmatched junction bases numbered 7, after V lost 9 bases and J lost 4 bases. Germline assignment: CDR1 MNHNS and CDR2 SASEGT. CDR3 loop: CASTTGLADTQYF. The CDR3 DNA reads as TGTGCCAGTACGACAGGGTTAGCAGATACGCAGTATTTT.

This clone was seen more than once but under ten times. V usage is TRBV5-1 and J usage is TRBJ2-7, with TRBD1 matching over 10 bases. The CDR3 contains 15 residues. V trimming: 4 bases; J trimming: 5 bases; junction bases outside the gene matches: 9. Per germline, CDR1 SGHRS and CDR2 YFSETQ. CDR3 sequence: CASSPGQGNFDEQYF. The DNA of the CDR3 is TGCGCCAGCAGCCCGGGACAGGGGAATTTCGACGAGCAGTACTTC.

The chain combines TRBV5-5 with TRBJ1-2; D may be TRBD1 (5 bases). The CDR3 length is 16 residues. V gave up 4 bases and J gave up 2 bases, with 18 bases separating them. Germline values: CDR1 SGHKS, CDR2 YYEKEE (reference sequence). This CDR3 reads CASSQYNQGGNYGYTF. The CDR3 nucleotides are TGTGCCAGCAGCCAATACAATCAGGGTGGGAACTATGGCTACACCTTC.

This chain's CDR3 is CASSVEPAGGLHEQYF. The CDR3 bases are TGTGCCAGCAGCGTAGAACCAGCGGGGGGGCTCCACGAGCAGTACTTC. The chain employs TRBV9 and TRBJ2-7; 10 nucleotides agree with TRBD2. The CDR3 runs to 16 residues. Germline CDR1 and CDR2: SGDLS and YYNGEE. The ends lost 0 bases at V and 5 bases at J; junction bases unmatched: 8.

This rearrangement joins TRBV27 to TRBJ1-4; possibly TRBD1 for D (5 bases). Germline lookup yields CDR1 MNHEY and CDR2 SMNVEV (reference sequence). There are 18 residues in the CDR3. The V end lost 8 bases, the J end lost 8 bases, and 30 bases lay between the germline ends. In DNA form, the CDR3 reads TGTGCCAGCTCATTGGGGCAGGGAAACGGATTGGTGCGCGAAAAACTGTTTTTT. Its translation: CASSLGQGNGLVREKLFF.

This clone was seen more than once but under ten times. The chain combines TRBV5-1 with TRBJ2-7; TRBD2 agrees at 7 bases. The CDR3 is 14 residues long. The junction had 11 bases not matched to a gene; V was cut back by 4 bases and J by 7 bases. Per germline, CDR1 SGHRS and CDR2 YFSETQ. The CDR3 loop is CASSPTGGSREQYF. The DNA of the CDR3 is TGCGCCAGCAGCCCTACGGGCGGGAGTAGGGAGCAGTACTTC.

This clone has only a few counts. J is TRBJ2-3 and V is TRBV4-2, with TRBD2 identical over 12 bases. The CDR3 spans 16 residues. V trimming: 4 bases; J trimming: 2 bases; junction bases outside the gene matches: 4. Germline CDR1 and CDR2: LGHNA and YNFKEQ. The CDR3 is CASSRTSGDPTDTQYF. In DNA, the CDR3 is TGTGCCAGCAGCCGGACTAGCGGGGACCCCACAGATACGCAGTATTTT.

The CDR3 sequence is CASSTGGGPGANVLTF. DNA of the CDR3: TGTGCCAGCTCGACAGGGGGCGGGCCTGGGGCCAACGTCCTGACTTTC. The rearrangement joins TRBV2 to TRBJ2-6; 10 nucleotides align to TRBD1. Germline CDR1 SNHLY, CDR2 FYNNEI. Trimming took 8 bases from V and 2 from J; bases not matched to a gene: 6. The CDR3 extends over 16 amino acids.

This clone was counted at least ten times. The rearrangement uses TRBV2 and TRBJ2-1, with 10 nucleotides matching TRBD1. This CDR3 has 15 amino acids. After removal of 5 bases from V and 10 bases from J, the junction contained 11 bases not matched to a gene. Germline values: CDR1 SNHLY, CDR2 FYNNEI. This CDR3 is CASSPGQGVSAEQFF. The CDR3, as DNA: TGTGCCAGCAGTCCAGGACAGGGGGTCTCAGCCGAGCAGTTCTTC.

The chain uses TRBV5-4 and TRBJ1-1; a weak D match, TRBD1 (5 bases). This CDR3 has 14 residues. V was trimmed by 4 bases and J by 4 bases, leaving 14 bases between them. Looked up from germline, CDR1 is SGHNT and CDR2 is YYREEE (reference sequence). The CDR3 bases are TGTGCCAGCAGCCCGGACCGGCAGGGCACTGAAGCTTTCTTT. It specifies CASSPDRQGTEAFF.

The chain links TRBV16 to TRBJ2-7; a weak D match, TRBD1 (6 bases). Germline V gene lookup returns CDR1 KGHSY and CDR2 FQNENV. The germline V and J ends were trimmed by 2 bases and 2 bases, with 10 bases remaining between them. This CDR3 region has 14 residues. The CDR3 bases are TGTGCCAGCAGCCAAAAGCAGGGGCCCTACGAGCAGTACTTC. Translation gives CASSQKQGPYEQYF.

This clone has a handful of counts. The genes are TRBV5-4 and TRBJ2-5, with TRBD2 identical over 9 bases. CDR3 size: 14 residues. J gave up 0 bases and V 5 bases, and 2 bases lay outside the gene matches. Germline-derived CDR1 and CDR2 are SGHNT and YYREEE (reference sequence). The CDR3 bases are TGTGCCAGCAGTGCGGGAGGGAACCAAGAGACCCAGTACTTC. It translates to CASSAGGNQETQYF. The full variable domain, with the rest looked up from reference TRBV5-4 and TRBJ2-5, is ETGVTQSPTHLIKTRGQQVTLRCSSQSGHNTVSWYQQALGQGPQFIFQYYREEENGRGNFPPRFSGLQFPNYSSELNVNALELDDSALYLCASSAGGNQETQYFGPGTRLLVL.

This clone occurred a few times. The genes are TRBV19 and TRBJ1-2; no clear D gene. Trimming took off 6 bases at V and 8 bases at J, with 19 bases between the two ends. This CDR3 comprises 14 residues. Germline CDR1 LNHDA, CDR2 SQIVND (reference sequence). The DNA of the CDR3 is TGTGCCAGTAGCGAAAGCGGGGTTGCTAGCGGCTACACCTTC. Its translation is CASSESGVASGYTF.

This clone was seen a few times. V gene TRBV6-1 combines with J gene TRBJ2-2; a possible D gene is TRBD2 (6 bases). The germline V and J ends were trimmed by 6 bases and 0 bases, with 11 bases remaining between them. Germline CDR1 MNHNS, CDR2 SASEGT. The CDR3 contains 15 residues. The DNA for the CDR3 is TGTGCCAGCAGGGCGGGGACGACGAACACCGGGGAGCTGTTTTTT. It specifies CASRAGTTNTGELFF.

The chain has TRBV20-1 and TRBJ1-6; D gene unclear. The CDR3 spans 11 residues. Trimming took off 7 bases at V and 9 bases at J, with 10 bases between the two ends. The germline gives CDR1 DFQATT, CDR2 SNEGSKA (reference sequence). CDR3 amino acids: CSGVSPSPLHF. The CDR3 coding sequence is TGCAGTGGCGTATCCCCTTCACCCCTCCACTTT.

This clone was seen only a few times. CDR3 in DNA: TGTGCCACCCGACGCGGGAGGGGGTTAACGGATACGCAGTATTTT. Amino acids: CATRRGRGLTDTQYF. The chain recombines TRBV15 with TRBJ2-3; 9 bases are shared with TRBD2. This CDR3 comprises 15 residues. From germline, CDR1 is LNHNV and CDR2 YYDKDF (reference sequence). V lost 8 bases and J lost 6; bases outside the gene matches: 12.

This clone was detected only a few times. The rearrangement links TRBV30 to TRBJ2-7; 8 nucleotides agree with TRBD1. Germline CDR1 is GTSNPN and CDR2 is SVGIG (reference sequence). The CDR3 totals 15 residues. Trimming took 2 bases from V and 6 from J; bases not matched to a gene: 12. In DNA, the CDR3 is TGTGCCTGGAGTCGTCTCGGACAGGGTCACGCCGAGCAGTACTTC. It codes for CAWSRLGQGHAEQYF.

This clone turned up a few times. The V and J genes are TRBV6-6 and TRBJ2-7; D unclear. Germline V lookup: CDR1 MNHNY, CDR2 SVGAGI (reference sequence). The CDR3 runs to 11 residues. The V and J ends lost 5 bases and 5 bases respectively, with 7 bases between them. The CDR3 protein is CASSGLNEQYF. The CDR3 DNA reads as TGTGCCAGCAGTGGGCTCAACGAGCAGTACTTC.

The rearrangement links TRBV10-1 to TRBJ2-5; TRBD2 is a possible D gene (6 bases). Germline CDR1 is WNHNN and CDR2 is SYGVQD (reference sequence). The CDR3 is made up of 13 amino acids. The V and J ends lost 3 bases and 3 bases respectively, with 8 bases between them. The CDR3 bases are TGCGCCAGCAGTGAAGGAGGGGAAGAGACCCAGTACTTC. Its protein product is CASSEGGEETQYF.

This clone was seen only a few times. The rearrangement joins TRBV5-1 to TRBJ2-1, with 8 nucleotides matching TRBD2. The CDR3 has 15 residues. Germline assignment: CDR1 SGHRS and CDR2 YFSETQ. V was clipped by 3 bases and J by 7 bases; unmatched bases: 9. DNA of the CDR3: TGCGCCAGCAGCTATCTTCCAGCGGGGGAGAATGAGCAGTTCTTC. Translated, it gives CASSYLPAGENEQFF.

CDR3 sequence (DNA): TGTGCCAGCAGACGAGGACAGGGTGTCAACTATGGCTACACCTTC. It specifies CASRRGQGVNYGYTF. The chain employs TRBV5-4 and TRBJ1-2; the match to TRBD1 covers 8 bases. The V segment lost 5 bases and the J segment 2 bases; nucleotides outside the gene matches: 8. The CDR3 runs to 15 residues. Germline values: CDR1 SGHNT, CDR2 YYREEE (reference sequence).

The genes are TRBV28 and TRBJ2-7; tentatively, D is TRBD2 (5 bases). The CDR3 has 15 residues. The V gene's germline CDR1 is MDHEN and CDR2 SYDVKM. The ends were cut back, 7 bases at V and 1 base at J, with 17 bases in the middle. CDR3 sequence (DNA): TGTGCCAGCATGGAATCTGGCGGAGGTTCCTACGAGCAGTACTTC. It codes for CASMESGGGSYEQYF.

This clone was counted a few times. The chain recombines TRBV5-4 with TRBJ2-3, with a possible D match to TRBD2 (6 bases). V was cut by 3 bases and J by 1 base, with 12 bases left in between. This CDR3 region has 15 residues. Germline-derived CDR1 and CDR2 are SGHNT and YYREEE (reference sequence). CDR3 in amino acids: CASSSGSRGTDTQYF. CDR3 DNA sequence: TGTGCCAGCAGCTCCGGGAGCCGGGGCACAGATACGCAGTATTTT.

This clone appeared a few times. The gene calls are TRBV5-1 and TRBJ2-3, with 7 positions matching TRBD2. Germline V gene lookup returns CDR1 SGHRS and CDR2 YFSETQ. V lost 0 bases to trimming and J lost 4 bases; unmatched junction nucleotides: 8. This CDR3 region has 16 residues. The CDR3: CASSLVGAGIADTQYF. CDR3 DNA: TGCGCCAGCAGCTTGGTAGGAGCGGGAATTGCAGATACGCAGTATTTT.

This clone appeared a few times. The rearrangement joins TRBV7-9 to TRBJ2-2; 12 bases are a match to TRBD1. The CDR3 length is 15 residues. J was trimmed by 4 bases and V by 5 bases; bases with no gene match: 2. Germline lookup yields CDR1 SEHNR and CDR2 FQNEAQ (reference sequence). CDR3 in amino acids: CASSGTGGFTGELFF. CDR3 nucleotide sequence: TGTGCCAGCAGCGGGACAGGGGGCTTCACCGGGGAGCTGTTTTTT. Looking up the rest from reference TRBV7-9 and TRBJ2-2 gives the full variable domain: DTGVSQNPRHKITKRGQNVTFRCDPISEHNRLYWYRQTLGQGPEFLTYFQNEAQLEKSRLLSDRFSAERPKGSFSTLEIQRTEQGDSAMYLCASSGTGGFTGELFFGEGSRLTVL.